The clone carrying this TCR beta chain was seen once. These data originate in a study of CD8+ T cells in alopecia areata. Extraction and reverse transcription of RNA yielded cDNA as the sequencing template. Measured with immunoSEQ multiplex PCR; TCRdb has only the in-frame clones, and not every one. The sample has 140,000 to 150,000 clones; less than 65% are singletons. CDR1 SQVTM and CDR2 ANQGSEA come from the germline V gene. The length of the CDR3 is 15 residues. V was shortened by 6 bases and J by 3 bases, with 20 bases between the two germline ends. Specimen: CD8+ T cells sorted from blood. This chain links TRBV29-1 with TRBJ1-1, with D possibly being TRBD1 (5 bases). The source of this sequence is a human donor in good health. The CDR3 is CSVLDRGASHTEAFF. The CDR3 nucleotides read TGCAGCGTCCTGGACCGGGGCGCGTCGCACACTGAAGCTTTCTTT.